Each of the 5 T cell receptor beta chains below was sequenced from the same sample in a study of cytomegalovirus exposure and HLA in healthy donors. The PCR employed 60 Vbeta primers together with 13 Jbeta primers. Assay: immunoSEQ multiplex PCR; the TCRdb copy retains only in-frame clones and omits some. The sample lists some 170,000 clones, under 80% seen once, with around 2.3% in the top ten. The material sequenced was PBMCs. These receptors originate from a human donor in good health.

CDR3 nucleotide sequence: TGTGCCAGCAGCTTAGAGCCTACAGGGACATACTATGGCTACACCTTC. Amino acid sequence: CASSLEPTGTYYGYTF. The chain links TRBV11-2 to TRBJ1-2; D may be TRBD1 (6 bases). CDR1 is SGHAT, CDR2 FQNNGV, per germline. V lost 0 bases and J 3 bases, leaving 14 bases between the germline ends. The CDR3 covers 16 residues. The variable domain in full, completed from reference TRBV11-2 and TRBJ1-2, reads EAGVAQSPRYKIIEKRQSVAFWCNPISGHATLYWYQQILGQGPKLLIQFQNNGVVDDSQLPKDRFSAERLKGVDSTLKIQPAKLEDSAVYLCASSLEPTGTYYGYTFGSGTRLTVV.

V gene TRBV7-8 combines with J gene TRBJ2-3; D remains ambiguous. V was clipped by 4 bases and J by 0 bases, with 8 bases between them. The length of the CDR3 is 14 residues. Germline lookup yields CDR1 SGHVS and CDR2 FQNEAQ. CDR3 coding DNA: TGTGCCAGCAGCTCCATCCGGAGCACAGATACGCAGTATTTT. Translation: CASSSIRSTDTQYF.

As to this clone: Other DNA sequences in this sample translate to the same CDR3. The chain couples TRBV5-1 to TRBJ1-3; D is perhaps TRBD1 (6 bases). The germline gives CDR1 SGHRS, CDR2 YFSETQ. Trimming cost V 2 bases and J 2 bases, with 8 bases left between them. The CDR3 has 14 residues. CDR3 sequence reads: CASSLGGAGNTIYF. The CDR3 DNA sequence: TGCGCCAGCAGCTTAGGGGGGGCTGGAAACACCATATATTTT.

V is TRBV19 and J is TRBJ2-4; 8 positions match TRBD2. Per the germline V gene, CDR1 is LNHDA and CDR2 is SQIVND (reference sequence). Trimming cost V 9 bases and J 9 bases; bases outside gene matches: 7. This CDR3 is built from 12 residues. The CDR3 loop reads CASNTREGIQYF. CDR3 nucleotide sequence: TGTGCCAGCAACACTCGGGAGGGCATTCAGTACTTC.

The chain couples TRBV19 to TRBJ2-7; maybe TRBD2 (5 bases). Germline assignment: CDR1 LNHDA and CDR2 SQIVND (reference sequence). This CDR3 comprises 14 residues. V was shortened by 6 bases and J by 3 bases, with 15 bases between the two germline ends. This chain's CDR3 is CASSRGQNVYEQYF. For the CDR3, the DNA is TGTGCCAGTAGCCGCGGGCAGAACGTCTACGAGCAGTACTTC.